The TCR beta chain under discussion was sequenced for a study of T-cell reconstitution after alpha-beta-depleted transplantation in children. Study-wide results and limits: As was reported, about two months after transplant, alpha-beta T cells came from several hundred expanded graft clones. The authors attributed T-cell counts and diversity one year after transplant mostly to newly produced T cells.

Preparation of the TCRbeta library involved a method that used unique molecular identifiers. Via MiXCR, TCRdb re-called the PCR reads, giving one row per CDR3 protein. Found here are about 870,000 distinct CDR3 sequences, less than 20% of them singletons; the top ten hold around 4.5%. This clonotype occurred a few times. Antigen unknown. Deletions cut 1 base from V and 6 bases from J, with 6 bases between. The germline V gene has CDR1 LNHDA and CDR2 SQIVND (reference sequence). The CDR3 consists of 13 residues. The chain uses TRBV19 and TRBJ2-2; no reliable D call. The material sequenced was PBMCs, mostly from graft donor cells, taken 360 days after TCRalphabeta/CD19-depleted stem cell transplant. The clonotype comes from a male patient under 18 who had a stem cell transplant for acute lymphoblastic leukemia, so the T cells may come from the graft donor. This CDR3 reads CASSIVRSGELFF. In DNA, the CDR3 is TGTGCCAGTAGTATAGTGCGTTCCGGGGAGCTGTTTTTT.